This T cell receptor (beta chain) was documented in a study of blood T cells in healthy people across ages. A sample-barcoded 5' primer and a J-beta primer mix were used in a second PCR of about 7 to 11 cycles. TCRdb re-analysed the 5' RACE reads in MiXCR, keeping a single row per CDR3 protein. The table records some 670,000 distinct CDR3 sequences, roughly half of them present only once. This clonotype occurred many times. Antigen specificity is unknown. Germline values: CDR1 MDHEN, CDR2 SYDVKM. The CDR3 covers 13 residues. The V gene lost 3 bases and the J gene lost 1 base, with 6 bases spanning the gap. Findings and caveats of the study: The unsorted PBMCs prevented any conclusive comparison of naive versus antigen-experienced cells.

The sequenced sample consisted of blood. This TCR derives from a woman older than 75 in good health. The chain recombines TRBV28 with TRBJ1-1; D gene ambiguous. Written as DNA, the CDR3 is TGTGCCAGCAGTTTTGGCAGGAACACTGAAGCTTTCTTT. Translating gives CASSFGRNTEAFF.